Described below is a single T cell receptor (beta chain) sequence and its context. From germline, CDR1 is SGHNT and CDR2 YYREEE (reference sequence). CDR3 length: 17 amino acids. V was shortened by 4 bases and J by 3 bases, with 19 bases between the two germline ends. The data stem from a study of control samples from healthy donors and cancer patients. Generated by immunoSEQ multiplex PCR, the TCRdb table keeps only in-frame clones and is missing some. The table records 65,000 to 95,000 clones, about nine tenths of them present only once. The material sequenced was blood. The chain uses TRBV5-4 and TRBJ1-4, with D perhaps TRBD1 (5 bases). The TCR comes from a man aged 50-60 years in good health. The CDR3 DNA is TGTGCCAGCAGCGGAGGAGCGGGGGTTAATCCTAATGAAAAACTGTTTTTT. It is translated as CASSGGAGVNPNEKLFF.